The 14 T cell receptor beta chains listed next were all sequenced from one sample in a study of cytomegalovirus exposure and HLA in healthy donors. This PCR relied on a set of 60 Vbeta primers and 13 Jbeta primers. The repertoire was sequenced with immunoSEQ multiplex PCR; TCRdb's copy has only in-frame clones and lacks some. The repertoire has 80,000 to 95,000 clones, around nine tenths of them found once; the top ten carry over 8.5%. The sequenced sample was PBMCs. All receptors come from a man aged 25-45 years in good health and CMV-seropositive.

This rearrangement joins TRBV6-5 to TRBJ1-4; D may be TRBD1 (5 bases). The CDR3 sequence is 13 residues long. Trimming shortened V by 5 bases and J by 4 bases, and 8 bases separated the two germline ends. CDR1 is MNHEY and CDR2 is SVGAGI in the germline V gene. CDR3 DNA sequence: TGTGCCAGCAGTCCAGGGTTTAATGAAAAACTGTTTTTT. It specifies CASSPGFNEKLFF.

The CDR3 DNA follows: TGTGCCAGCAGTGAAAGAATGGGACAGACTAATGGCTACACCTTC. Amino acid sequence: CASSERMGQTNGYTF. The rearrangement uses TRBV6-1 and TRBJ1-2; 7 bases map to TRBD1. The CDR3 spans 15 residues. Germline assignment: CDR1 MNHNS and CDR2 SASEGT. The junction had 9 bases not matched to a gene; V was cut back by 2 bases and J by 6 bases.

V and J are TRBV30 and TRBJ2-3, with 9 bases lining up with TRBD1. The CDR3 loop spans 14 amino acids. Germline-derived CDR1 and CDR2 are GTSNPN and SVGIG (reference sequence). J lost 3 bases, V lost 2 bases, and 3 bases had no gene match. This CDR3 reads CAWSPTGGTDTQYF. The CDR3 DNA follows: TGTGCCTGGAGTCCGACAGGGGGTACAGATACGCAGTATTTT.

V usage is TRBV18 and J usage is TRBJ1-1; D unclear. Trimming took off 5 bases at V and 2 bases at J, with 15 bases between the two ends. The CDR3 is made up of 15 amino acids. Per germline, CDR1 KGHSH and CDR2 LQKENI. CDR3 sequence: CASSASRIPNTEAFF. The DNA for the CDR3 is TGTGCCAGCTCAGCGTCCAGGATACCCAACACTGAAGCTTTCTTT.

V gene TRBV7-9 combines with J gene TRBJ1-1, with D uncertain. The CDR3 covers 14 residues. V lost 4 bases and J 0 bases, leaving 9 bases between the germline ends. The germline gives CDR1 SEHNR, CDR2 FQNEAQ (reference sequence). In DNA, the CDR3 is TGTGCCAGCAGCTCCGTCGGGATGAACACTGAAGCTTTCTTT. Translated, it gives CASSSVGMNTEAFF.

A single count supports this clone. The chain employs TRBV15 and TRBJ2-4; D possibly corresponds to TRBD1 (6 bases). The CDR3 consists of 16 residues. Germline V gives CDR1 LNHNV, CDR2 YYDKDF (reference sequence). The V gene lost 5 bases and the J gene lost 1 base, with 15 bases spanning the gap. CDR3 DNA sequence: TGTGCCACCAGCCCTCGGACAGCGGATGCCAAAAACATTCAGTACTTC. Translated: CATSPRTADAKNIQYF.

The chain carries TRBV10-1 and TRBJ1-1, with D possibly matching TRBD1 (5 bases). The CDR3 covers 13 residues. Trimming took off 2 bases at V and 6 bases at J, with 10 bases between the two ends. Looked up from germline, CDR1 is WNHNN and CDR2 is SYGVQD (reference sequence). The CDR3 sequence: CASSEGAPAEAFF. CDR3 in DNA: TGCGCCAGCAGTGAGGGGGCTCCGGCTGAAGCTTTCTTT.

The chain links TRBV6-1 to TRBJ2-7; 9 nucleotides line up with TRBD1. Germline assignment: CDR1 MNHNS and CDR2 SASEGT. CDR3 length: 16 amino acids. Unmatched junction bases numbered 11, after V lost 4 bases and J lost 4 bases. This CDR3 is CASSAGQGYLGYEQYF. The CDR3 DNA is TGTGCCAGCAGTGCGGGACAGGGATATTTGGGGTACGAGCAGTACTTC.

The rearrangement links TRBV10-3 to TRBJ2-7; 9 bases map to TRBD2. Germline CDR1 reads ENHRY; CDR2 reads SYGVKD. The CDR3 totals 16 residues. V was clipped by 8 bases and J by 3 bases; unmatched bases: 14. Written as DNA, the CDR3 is TGTGCCATCGGGACTTTAGCGGGAGCCCGTCGCTACGAGCAGTACTTC. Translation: CAIGTLAGARRYEQYF.

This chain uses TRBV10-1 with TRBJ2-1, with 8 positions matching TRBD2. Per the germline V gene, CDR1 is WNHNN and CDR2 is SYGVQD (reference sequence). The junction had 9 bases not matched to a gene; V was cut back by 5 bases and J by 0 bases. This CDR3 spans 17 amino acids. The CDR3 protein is CASSKISGASSYNEQFF. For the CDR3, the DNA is TGCGCCAGCAGTAAAATTAGCGGGGCCAGCTCCTACAATGAGCAGTTCTTC.

This CDR3 reads CASSQTSSEQYF. In DNA, the CDR3 is TGCGCCAGCAGCCAAACTAGCTCCGAGCAGTACTTC. The V and J genes are TRBV4-1 and TRBJ2-5, with a weak D call TRBD2 (6 bases). The J call could be wrong; TRBJ2-7 is a better fit for the DNA end. Germline V gene sequence: CDR1 MGHRA, CDR2 YSYEKL. The CDR3 is 12 amino acids.

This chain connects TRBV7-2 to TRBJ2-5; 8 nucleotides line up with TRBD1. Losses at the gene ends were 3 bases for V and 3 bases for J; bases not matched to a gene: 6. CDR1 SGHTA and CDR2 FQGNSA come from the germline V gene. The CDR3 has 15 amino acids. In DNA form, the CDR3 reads TGTGCCAGCAGCTTGGGCCCGGACAGGGAAGAGACCCAGTACTTC. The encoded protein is CASSLGPDREETQYF.

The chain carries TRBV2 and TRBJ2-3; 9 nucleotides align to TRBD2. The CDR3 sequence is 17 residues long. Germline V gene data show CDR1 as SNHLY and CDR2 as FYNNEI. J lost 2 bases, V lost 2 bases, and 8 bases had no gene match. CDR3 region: CASSESAGGPVTDTQYF. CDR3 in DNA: TGTGCCAGCAGTGAATCTGCGGGAGGGCCCGTCACAGATACGCAGTATTTT. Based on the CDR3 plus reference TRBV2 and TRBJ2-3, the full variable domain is EPEVTQTPSHQVTQMGQEVILRCVPISNHLYFYWYRQILGQKVEFLVSFYNNEISEKSEIFDDQFSVERPDGSNFTLKIRSTKLEDSAMYFCASSESAGGPVTDTQYFGPGTRLTVL.

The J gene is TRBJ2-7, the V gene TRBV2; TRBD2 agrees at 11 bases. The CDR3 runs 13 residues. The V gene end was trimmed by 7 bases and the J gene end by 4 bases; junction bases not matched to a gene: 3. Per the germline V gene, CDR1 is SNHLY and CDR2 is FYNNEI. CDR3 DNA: TGTGCCAGCACCTCTAGCGGGAGGTACGAGCAGTACTTC. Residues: CASTSSGRYEQYF.